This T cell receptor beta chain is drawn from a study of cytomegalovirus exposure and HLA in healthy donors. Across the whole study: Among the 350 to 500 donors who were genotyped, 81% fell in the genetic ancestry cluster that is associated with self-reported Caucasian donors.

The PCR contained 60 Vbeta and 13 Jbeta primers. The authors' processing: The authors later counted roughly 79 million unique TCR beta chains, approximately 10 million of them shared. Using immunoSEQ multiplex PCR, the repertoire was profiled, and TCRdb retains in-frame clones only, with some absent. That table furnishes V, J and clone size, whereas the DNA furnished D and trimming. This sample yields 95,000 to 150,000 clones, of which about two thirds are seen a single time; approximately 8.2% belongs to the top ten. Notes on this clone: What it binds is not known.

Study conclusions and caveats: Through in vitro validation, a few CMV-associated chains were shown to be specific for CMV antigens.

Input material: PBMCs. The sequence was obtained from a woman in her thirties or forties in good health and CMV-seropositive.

The CDR3 region is CASSLEGTTYGGDEKLFF. The DNA for the CDR3 is TGTGCCAGCAGCTTAGAGGGGACTACGTACGGGGGCGATGAAAAACTGTTTTTT. The chain joins TRBV7-2 to TRBJ1-4, with D possibly being TRBD1 (6 bases). CDR1 is SGHTA and CDR2 is FQGNSA in the germline V gene. Trimming cost V 1 base and J 6 bases, with 21 bases left between them. This CDR3 is 18 amino acids long. Looking up the rest from reference TRBV7-2 and TRBJ1-4 gives the full variable domain: GAGVSQSPSNKVTEKGKDVELRCDPISGHTALYWYRQSLGQGLEFLIYFQGNSAPDKSGLPSDRFSAERTGGSVSTLTIQRTQQEDSAVYLCASSLEGTTYGGDEKLFFGSGTQLSVL.